This T cell receptor (beta chain) was recorded in a study of T cell responses to AZD1222 COVID-19 vaccine (dated by TCRdb to the early 2020s). Turning to the overall study: AZD1222 recipients given second doses at about 4 weeks or at about 12 weeks were pooled, since spike-specific TCR depth and breadth were not found to differ between the two schedules. Trial participants were enrolled by age into 18-55, 56-69 and 70-plus year subgroups, with roughly 160, 29 and 62 TCR-sequenced participants respectively. A total of under 250 trial participants underwent TCR sequencing, of whom under 220 had received two doses of AZD1222 and roughly 26 had received two doses of the MenACWY control vaccine. General study outcomes and caveats: Reportedly, close to half of the unique spike-specific TCRs recognized epitopes lying outside the regions that are mutated in the B.1.351 and B.1.1.7 variants. Conclusions about previously exposed vaccinees are limited because only a handful of AZD1222 recipients were SARS-CoV-2 seropositive at baseline. Because no samples from the day 14 peak response were available, repertoires could be characterized only after the peak T cell response. After two AZD1222 doses, both the breadth and the depth of spike-specific TCRs were significantly higher than at day 0 and than in MenACWY recipients. Participants were mostly white British, with more females than males. The authors suggested clonal diversity may have been underestimated. CD4 TCRs associated with the vaccine covered the entire spike protein, and the dominant responses were in regions 160-218 and 743-854. The 56-69-year group was small, and its depth increase did not reach significance, likely because of low power.

The CDR3 regions of human TCRbeta chains were subjected to immunosequencing. Turning to the authors' computational methods: Repertoire TCRs were checked for matches against a reference library of SARS-CoV-2-specific TCRs that had been generated using the MIRA antigen-specificity platform. Breadth was defined as the fraction of unique TCRs that were SARS-CoV-2-associated, and depth was defined as the fraction of total T cells that were SARS-CoV-2-associated. Using the MIRA data, every spike-specific TCR was mapped to the spike region that the TCR reacted to and assigned to either a CD4 or a CD8 class. Log10-transformed breadth and depth values were compared by one-way ANOVA with Sidak's multiple comparisons tests. TCRdb provides this immuneACCESS table in a form limited to in-frame rearrangements. Some clones are lacking; in checked studies, under half of them reflect an unresolved V gene, and why the rest are absent is not known. Clonal size and the V and J genes are those of that table, whereas D and trimming came from the DNA. The sample yields 100,000 or so clones; about 88% were counted once. About an eighth of the sample is in the top ten clones.

The sample's time point label is to be understood as: baseline before first vaccination. Samples from vaccinated people were obtained from the UK trials COV001 and COV002, which included a single-blind randomized controlled phase 2/3 trial of AZD1222 (ChAdOx1 nCoV-19) in healthy adults. For TCRbeta chain sequencing, PBMC samples from trial participants were taken at day 0 and at day 28 after the second dose. Relative to germline, V is 3 bases shorter and J is 5 bases shorter, with 4 bases between their ends. The CDR3, cysteine through phenylalanine, is 10 amino acids long. CDR3 DNA is the only sequence kept; it has 30 bases, read in frame from the first base. Sequences DFQATT (CDR1) and SNEGSKA (CDR2) are obtained from the germline V gene (reference sequence). This clone was seen only a few times. Its antigen remains unidentified. The sample holds no much larger clone one base away, and base qualities are not on file.

The sample in question was peripheral blood, obtained on day 0 of AZD1222 vaccination. The chain was built from TRBV20-1 and TRBJ1-1, with the identity of the D gene unclear. The origin of this receptor is an adult in good health. The CDR3: CSASFTEAFF. DNA sequence: TGCAGTGCTAGTTTTACTGAAGCTTTCTTT.